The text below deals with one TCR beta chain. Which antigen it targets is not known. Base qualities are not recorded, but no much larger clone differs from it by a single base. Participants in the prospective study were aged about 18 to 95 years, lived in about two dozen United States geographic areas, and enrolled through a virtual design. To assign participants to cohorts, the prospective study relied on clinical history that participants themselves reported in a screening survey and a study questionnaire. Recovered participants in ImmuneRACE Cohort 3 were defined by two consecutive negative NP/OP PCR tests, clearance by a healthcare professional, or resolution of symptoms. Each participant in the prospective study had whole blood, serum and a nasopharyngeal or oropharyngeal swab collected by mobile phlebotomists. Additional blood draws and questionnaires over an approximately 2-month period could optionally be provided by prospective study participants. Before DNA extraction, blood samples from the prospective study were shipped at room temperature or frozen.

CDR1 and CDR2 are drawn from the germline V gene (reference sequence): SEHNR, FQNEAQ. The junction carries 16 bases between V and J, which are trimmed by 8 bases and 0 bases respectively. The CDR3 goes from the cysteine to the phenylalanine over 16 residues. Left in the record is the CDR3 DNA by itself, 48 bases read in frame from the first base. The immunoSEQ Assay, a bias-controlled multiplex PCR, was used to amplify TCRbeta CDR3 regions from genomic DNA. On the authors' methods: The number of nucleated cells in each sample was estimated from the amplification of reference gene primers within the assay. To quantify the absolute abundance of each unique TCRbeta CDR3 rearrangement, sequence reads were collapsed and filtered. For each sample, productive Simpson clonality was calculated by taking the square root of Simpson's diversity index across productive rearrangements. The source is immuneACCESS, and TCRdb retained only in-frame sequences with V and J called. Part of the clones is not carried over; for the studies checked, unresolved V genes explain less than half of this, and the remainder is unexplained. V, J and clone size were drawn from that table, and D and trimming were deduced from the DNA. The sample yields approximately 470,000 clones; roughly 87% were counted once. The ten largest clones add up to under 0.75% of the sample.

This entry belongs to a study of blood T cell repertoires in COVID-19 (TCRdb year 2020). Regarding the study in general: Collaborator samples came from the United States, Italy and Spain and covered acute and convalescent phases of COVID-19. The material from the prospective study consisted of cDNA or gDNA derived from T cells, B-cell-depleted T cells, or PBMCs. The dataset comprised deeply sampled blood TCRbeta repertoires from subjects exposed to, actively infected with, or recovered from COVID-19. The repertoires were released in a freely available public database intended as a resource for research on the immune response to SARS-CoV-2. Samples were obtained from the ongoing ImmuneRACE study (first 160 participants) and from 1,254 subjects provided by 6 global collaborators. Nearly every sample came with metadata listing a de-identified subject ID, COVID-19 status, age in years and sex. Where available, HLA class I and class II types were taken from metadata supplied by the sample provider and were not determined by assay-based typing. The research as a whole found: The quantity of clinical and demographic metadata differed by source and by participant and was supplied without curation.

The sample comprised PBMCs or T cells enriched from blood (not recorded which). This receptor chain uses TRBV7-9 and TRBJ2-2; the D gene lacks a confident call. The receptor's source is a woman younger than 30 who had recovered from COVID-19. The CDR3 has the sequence CASDFGRGANTGELFF. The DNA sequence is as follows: TGTGCCAGCGATTTTGGGCGTGGCGCGAACACCGGGGAGCTGTTTTTT.